Following are 10 T cell receptor beta chains from one sample sequenced in a study of shared clonotypes between healthy human individuals (dated by TCRdb to 2020 to 2021). The library came from the immunoSEQ multiplex PCR assay. This immuneACCESS table, as held by TCRdb, lists in-frame sequences with V and J called but not all clones. Of the missing ones, under half trace to an unresolved V gene in checked studies; the others have no known cause. This sample is represented by 2.3 million or so clones; 80% to 95% of them were singletons. Under 0.45% of the sample belongs to the ten largest clones. Sequencing was carried out using naive CD4+ T cells from PBMCs. The sample's cell subset or site label, in plain terms: CD45RA+ positively selected. These receptors were collected from a man younger than 30 in good health. Some clones in this sample may be carry-over from other donors' samples.

The chain has TRBV7-2 and TRBJ2-7; no firm D call. CDR1 and CDR2 (germline): SGHTA, FQGNSA. The CDR3 runs 11 residues. Trimming removed 5 bases at V and 7 bases at J, with 9 bases between. The CDR3: CASSEGGEQYF. In DNA, the CDR3 is TGTGCCAGCAGCGAAGGCGGAGAGCAGTACTTC.

The chain employs TRBV18 and TRBJ1-1; unclear D gene. Germline V CDR1 and CDR2: KGHSH, LQKENI. The CDR3 length is 13 residues. Trimming cost V 2 bases and J 4 bases, with 8 bases left between them. The CDR3: CASSPKIGTEAFF. The CDR3 coding sequence is TGTGCCAGCTCACCAAAGATCGGCACTGAAGCTTTCTTT.

V is TRBV5-1 and J is TRBJ1-4; no definite D call. CDR1 and CDR2 from the germline V gene are SGHRS and YFSETQ. Trimming stripped 4 bases from V and 0 bases from J, with 7 bases between. The CDR3 runs 14 residues. CDR3 DNA sequence: TGCGCCAGCAGCATCACTTCAACTAATGAAAAACTGTTTTTT. Amino acids: CASSITSTNEKLFF. Looking up the rest from reference TRBV5-1 and TRBJ1-4 gives the full variable domain: KAGVTQTPRYLIKTRGQQVTLSCSPISGHRSVSWYQQTPGQGLQFLFEYFSETQRNKGNFPGRFSGRQFSNSRSEMNVSTLELGDSALYLCASSITSTNEKLFFGSGTQLSVL.

The rearrangement uses TRBV27 and TRBJ2-7; the D gene is possibly TRBD2 (6 bases). V was trimmed by 7 bases and J by 0 bases, leaving 13 bases between them. Germline V gene data show CDR1 as MNHEY and CDR2 as SMNVEV (reference sequence). The CDR3 is 14 amino acids. CDR3 nucleotides: TGTGCCAGCATAAGTAGCGGACGCTCCTACGAGCAGTACTTC. It translates to CASISSGRSYEQYF.

The chain recombines TRBV4-1 with TRBJ1-2; D uncertain. The CDR3 is made up of 16 amino acids. V was shortened by 2 bases and J by 4 bases, with 17 bases between the two germline ends. CDR1 and CDR2 from the germline V gene are MGHRA and YSYEKL. The CDR3 DNA reads as TGCGCCAGCAGCCAAAAGGATTCCGGCGAGGGCTATGGCTACACCTTC. Its protein product is CASSQKDSGEGYGYTF.

This chain joins TRBV4-1 and TRBJ1-1, with TRBD1 matching over 7 bases. Per the germline V gene, CDR1 is MGHRA and CDR2 is YSYEKL. J was trimmed by 3 bases and V by 2 bases; bases with no gene match: 6. The CDR3 consists of 15 residues. CDR3 DNA: TGCGCCAGCAGCCAAATTGGAACAGGGGACACTGAAGCTTTCTTT. Residues: CASSQIGTGDTEAFF.

V is TRBV29-1 and J is TRBJ1-2; the D is unclear. This CDR3 comprises 12 residues. With 6 bases removed from V and 7 bases from J, the gap between germline ends came to 15 bases. CDR1 and CDR2 from the germline V gene are SQVTM and ANQGSEA. The DNA of the CDR3 is TGCAGCGTAGGTTCGGGGTGGAGTGGCTACACCTTC. This translates into CSVGSGWSGYTF.

The J gene is TRBJ2-7, the V gene TRBV7-2; 8 nucleotides agree with TRBD1. This CDR3 comprises 15 residues. Germline V gene sequence: CDR1 SGHTA, CDR2 FQGNSA. J was trimmed by 2 bases and V by 1 base; bases with no gene match: 4. CDR3 sequence reads: CASSLVRDRPYEQYF. DNA for the CDR3: TGTGCCAGCAGCTTAGTTCGGGACAGGCCCTACGAGCAGTACTTC. The whole variable domain, filled in from reference TRBV7-2 and TRBJ2-7, reads GAGVSQSPSNKVTEKGKDVELRCDPISGHTALYWYRQSLGQGLEFLIYFQGNSAPDKSGLPSDRFSAERTGGSVSTLTIQRTQQEDSAVYLCASSLVRDRPYEQYFGPGTRLTVT.

V is TRBV9 and J is TRBJ1-3, with D uncertain. The CDR3 is 16 residues long. Germline V gene data show CDR1 as SGDLS and CDR2 as YYNGEE. Deletions cut 4 bases from V and 2 bases from J, with 16 bases between. As DNA, the CDR3 is TGTGCCAGCAGCCCGGATGGACCAGTCCCTGGAAACACCATATATTTT. Translation gives CASSPDGPVPGNTIYF.

V gene TRBV7-3 combines with J gene TRBJ2-1; 8 positions match TRBD1. Germline values: CDR1 SGHTA, CDR2 FQGTGA. This CDR3 has 20 amino acids. Trimming at V came to 4 bases and at J to 1 base, leaving 18 bases not matched to a gene. The CDR3: CASSSRGGTLQGGSYNEQFF. The CDR3 region has the DNA TGTGCCAGCAGCTCTCGGGGCGGGACACTACAGGGGGGTTCCTACAATGAGCAGTTCTTC.